One and the same sample provided the 30 T cell receptor beta chains below, sequenced in a study of T cell responses to AZD1222 COVID-19 vaccine. TCRdb's copy holds only in-frame clones and misses some; the assay was immunoSEQ multiplex PCR. The sample includes 60,000 to 100,000 clones, roughly nine tenths of them seen just once. Sequences were derived from peripheral blood, sampled on day 0 of MenACWY control vaccination. Receptors were obtained from an adult in good health.

Here the CDR3 DNA reads TGTGCCAGCAGTTATGGGACAGGGGCTGGCAATCAGCCCCAGCATTTT. As protein: CASSYGTGAGNQPQHF. The chain has TRBV28 and TRBJ1-5, with TRBD1 matching over 10 bases. The CDR3 has 16 residues. V gave up 4 bases and J gave up 2 bases; unmatched junction bases: 5. CDR1 and CDR2 from the germline V gene are MDHEN and SYDVKM.

In this sample, this clone turned up a few times. The gene calls are TRBV3-1 (or the pseudogene TRBV3-2) and TRBJ1-2; TRBD1 is a possible D gene (6 bases). Deletions cut 2 bases from V and 6 bases from J, with 13 bases between. The germline V gene has CDR1 LGHDT and CDR2 YNNKEL (reference sequence). This CDR3 contains 14 residues. The CDR3 DNA is TGTGCCAGCAGCCAATCGAGGGGGGCGGATGGCTACACCTTC. Protein sequence: CASSQSRGADGYTF.

Here the CDR3 reads CASSPPDSTNYGYTF. The CDR3 coding sequence is TGTGCCAGCTCACCCCCGGACAGTACTAACTATGGCTACACCTTC. V and J are TRBV18 and TRBJ1-2; D is possibly TRBD1 (6 bases). V was shortened by 3 bases and J by 0 bases, with 11 bases between the two germline ends. The CDR3 length is 15 residues. CDR1 and CDR2 (germline): KGHSH, LQKENI.

This clone was observed a single time. The chain is built from TRBV5-1 and TRBJ2-1, with 9 bases fitting TRBD1. The germline CDR1 and CDR2 sequences are SGHRS and YFSETQ. This CDR3 spans 15 amino acids. V was pared by 3 bases and J by 5 bases, with 6 bases of the junction left unmatched. DNA for the CDR3: TGCGCCAGCAGCTCCGGGACAGGGTTTGACAATGAGCAGTTCTTC. Encoded protein: CASSSGTGFDNEQFF. The full variable domain, completed using reference TRBV5-1 and TRBJ2-1, is KAGVTQTPRYLIKTRGQQVTLSCSPISGHRSVSWYQQTPGQGLQFLFEYFSETQRNKGNFPGRFSGRQFSNSRSEMNVSTLELGDSALYLCASSSGTGFDNEQFFGPGTRLTVL.

The rearrangement joins TRBV7-2 to TRBJ2-1; possible D gene TRBD2, 5 bases. The CDR3 contains 15 residues. CDR1 and CDR2 (germline): SGHTA, FQGNSA. V was pared by 4 bases and J by 6 bases, with 16 bases between. The CDR3 nucleotides read TGTGCCAGCAGCTCTGGTTATAGCGAGGGCAATGAGCAGTTCTTC. Protein sequence: CASSSGYSEGNEQFF.

This chain connects TRBV4-3 to TRBJ1-1; TRBD1 matches at 8 bases. CDR1 is LGHNA and CDR2 is YSLEER in the germline V gene. The CDR3 has 16 amino acids. Unmatched junction bases numbered 4, after V lost 1 base and J lost 0 bases. The CDR3, as DNA: TGCGCCAGCAGCCAAGCCTACAGGGGGATGAACACTGAAGCTTTCTTT. Its translation: CASSQAYRGMNTEAFF.

This chain connects TRBV11-2 to TRBJ2-5; D is unclear. CDR1 and CDR2 (germline): SGHAT, FQNNGV. The CDR3 totals 13 residues. With 4 bases removed from V and 0 bases from J, the gap between germline ends came to 6 bases. The CDR3 loop is CASSYQDQETQYF. The DNA for the CDR3 is TGTGCCAGCAGCTATCAGGACCAAGAGACCCAGTACTTC.

This clone occurred once. The J gene is TRBJ2-6, the V gene TRBV5-4; no clear D gene. This CDR3 has 14 amino acids. V was shortened by 4 bases and J by 0 bases, with 5 bases between the two germline ends. CDR1 is SGHNT, CDR2 YYREEE, per germline (reference sequence). The DNA of the CDR3 is TGTGCCAGCAGCCTGATCTCTGGGGCCAACGTCCTGACTTTC. Protein sequence: CASSLISGANVLTF. Full variable domain (rest looked up from reference TRBV5-4 and TRBJ2-6): ETGVTQSPTHLIKTRGQQVTLRCSSQSGHNTVSWYQQALGQGPQFIFQYYREEENGRGNFPPRFSGLQFPNYSSELNVNALELDDSALYLCASSLISGANVLTFGAGSRLTVL.

The V and J genes are TRBV5-1 and TRBJ2-1, with 10 positions matching TRBD1. This CDR3 comprises 15 residues. Germline trimming cut 3 bases from V and 4 bases from J; bases unmatched to any gene: 4. Germline V gene data show CDR1 as SGHRS and CDR2 as YFSETQ. The CDR3 region is CASSWGQGKYNEQFF. The CDR3 DNA reads as TGCGCCAGCAGCTGGGGACAGGGGAAATACAATGAGCAGTTCTTC.

The chain couples TRBV10-3 to TRBJ2-2; 9 nucleotides agree with TRBD2. The CDR3 has 17 residues. CDR1 and CDR2 from the germline V gene are ENHRY and SYGVKD. J was trimmed by 0 bases and V by 5 bases; bases with no gene match: 7. The CDR3 protein is CAISWLAGRANTGELFF. CDR3 sequence (DNA): TGTGCCATCAGTTGGCTAGCGGGGCGCGCGAACACCGGGGAGCTGTTTTTT.

This chain connects TRBV5-4 to TRBJ2-7; no clear D. The CDR3 consists of 16 residues. V dropped 0 bases and J dropped 1 base, with 14 bases sitting between them. Per the germline V gene, CDR1 is SGHNT and CDR2 is YYREEE (reference sequence). As DNA, the CDR3 is TGTGCCAGCAGCTTGGGGCCAGGCGGTAAATCCTACGAGCAGTACTTC. This sequence encodes CASSLGPGGKSYEQYF.

This chain uses TRBV27 with TRBJ1-1; D is perhaps TRBD1 (6 bases). Germline loops: CDR1 MNHEY, CDR2 SMNVEV (reference sequence). V was pared by 6 bases and J by 4 bases, with 12 bases between. The CDR3 has 13 amino acids. CDR3 DNA sequence: TGTGCCAGCAGGCTGACAGGTCTCACTGAAGCTTTCTTT. Its protein is CASRLTGLTEAFF.

The V gene is TRBV12-3 or TRBV12-4, the J gene TRBJ1-1; D call uncertain. The CDR3 has 13 amino acids. V lost 7 bases, J lost 4 bases, and 13 bases lay in between. The CDR3 nucleotides read TGTGCCAGCACCACTTTTAAAACCACTGAAGCTTTCTTT. This encodes CASTTFKTTEAFF.

In its sample, this clone was seen once. The V and J genes are TRBV10-3 and TRBJ2-1, with 10 positions matching TRBD2. V shed 0 bases, J shed 3 bases, and the junction held 2 bases outside the gene matches. CDR3 length: 16 amino acids. Germline V CDR1 and CDR2: ENHRY, SYGVKD. CDR3 nucleotides: TGTGCCATCAGTGAGTCGACTAGCGGGTTCTACAATGAGCAGTTCTTC. It encodes CAISESTSGFYNEQFF.

The chain couples TRBV18 to TRBJ2-7; D is tentatively TRBD1 or TRBD2 (5 bases each). The V end was cut by 3 bases, the J end by 6 bases, with 6 bases between. Looked up from germline, CDR1 is KGHSH and CDR2 is LQKENI. The CDR3 runs to 11 residues. The CDR3 DNA is TGTGCCAGCTCACCCGGGGCCGAGCAGTACTTC. Translation: CASSPGAEQYF.

The J gene is TRBJ2-2, the V gene TRBV18; the D gene is possibly TRBD2 (6 bases). Trimming removed 3 bases from V and 5 bases from J, with 10 bases in between. This CDR3 region has 14 residues. The germline V gene has CDR1 KGHSH and CDR2 LQKENI. The CDR3: CASSPGTGTGELFF. CDR3 DNA sequence: TGTGCCAGCTCACCGGGGACTGGGACCGGGGAGCTGTTTTTT.

V is TRBV7-9 and J is TRBJ2-2; 7 bases map to TRBD1. CDR3 length: 16 amino acids. CDR1 and CDR2 from the germline V gene are SEHNR and FQNEAQ (reference sequence). J gave up 7 bases and V 2 bases, and 10 bases lay outside the gene matches. In DNA, the CDR3 is TGTGCCAGCAGCTTAAGAGGGGGCGCTCGTATCGGGGAGCTGTTTTTT. This gives the protein CASSLRGGARIGELFF. The variable domain in full, with the rest retrieved from reference TRBV7-9 and TRBJ2-2, is DTGVSQNPRHKITKRGQNVTFRCDPISEHNRLYWYRQTLGQGPEFLTYFQNEAQLEKSRLLSDRFSAERPKGSFSTLEIQRTEQGDSAMYLCASSLRGGARIGELFFGEGSRLTVL.

The rearrangement joins TRBV27 to TRBJ1-1; TRBD1 matches 9 bases. Germline-derived CDR1 and CDR2 are MNHEY and SMNVEV (reference sequence). The CDR3 totals 17 residues. Germline trimming cut 6 bases from V and 4 bases from J; bases unmatched to any gene: 15. The CDR3 sequence is CASRLGQGGFLTTEAFF. The CDR3 DNA reads as TGTGCCAGCAGATTGGGACAGGGTGGTTTTTTGACCACTGAAGCTTTCTTT.

The count of this clone is one. V usage is TRBV5-1 and J usage is TRBJ2-7; D is undetermined. The CDR3 totals 18 residues. Germline lookup yields CDR1 SGHRS and CDR2 YFSETQ. Trimming pared 4 bases from V and 0 bases from J, leaving 23 bases between. The CDR3 spells CASSPRFGGGTSSYEQYF. The CDR3 DNA follows: TGCGCCAGCAGCCCGAGGTTCGGCGGCGGAACCAGCTCCTACGAGCAGTACTTC.

V gene TRBV3-1 (or the pseudogene TRBV3-2) combines with J gene TRBJ1-3; unclear D gene. This CDR3 has 17 residues. Germline-derived CDR1 and CDR2 are LGHDT and YNNKEL (reference sequence). The V and J ends lost 4 bases and 0 bases respectively, with 16 bases between them. CDR3: CASSLTAWSHSGNTIYF. In nucleotides, the CDR3 is TGTGCCAGCAGCCTAACTGCTTGGAGCCACTCTGGAAACACCATATATTTT.

The rearrangement joins TRBV7-9 to TRBJ1-4; 9 bases fit TRBD1. There are 16 residues in the CDR3. Germline loops: CDR1 SEHNR, CDR2 FQNEAQ (reference sequence). V gave up 4 bases and J gave up 4 bases; unmatched junction bases: 7. Written as DNA, the CDR3 is TGTGCCAGCAGCTATACGCCGGGACAGGGTAATGAAAAACTGTTTTTT. This gives the protein CASSYTPGQGNEKLFF.

The chain uses TRBV7-8 and TRBJ1-1; D not certain. There are 12 residues in the CDR3. Germline-derived CDR1 and CDR2 are SGHVS and FQNEAQ. V was shortened by 5 bases and J by 4 bases, with 8 bases between the two germline ends. The chain's CDR3 is CASSPKGTEAFF. The CDR3 coding sequence is TGTGCCAGCAGCCCCAAAGGCACTGAAGCTTTCTTT.

CDR3 DNA sequence: TGCGCCAGCAGCGTCAGGTCGGGACTAGCGGACTACGAGCAGTACTTC. Protein product: CASSVRSGLADYEQYF. The chain links TRBV5-1 to TRBJ2-7; 11 nucleotides agree with TRBD2. V lost 4 bases to trimming and J lost 3 bases; unmatched junction nucleotides: 9. Germline CDR1 is SGHRS and CDR2 is YFSETQ. The CDR3 runs to 16 residues.

The chain couples TRBV6-5 to TRBJ1-6; tentative D call: TRBD1 (6 bases). V was shortened by 6 bases and J by 10 bases, with 16 bases between the two germline ends. The CDR3 has 14 residues. Germline CDR1 is MNHEY and CDR2 is SVGAGI. CDR3 sequence reads: CASSNAGGSSPLHF. CDR3 nucleotide sequence: TGTGCCAGCAGCAACGCCGGGGGCAGCTCACCCCTCCACTTT.

CDR3 region: CASSRQISGNTIYF. CDR3 DNA sequence: TGTGCCAGTAGTCGGCAGATTTCTGGAAACACCATATATTTT. The rearrangement joins TRBV19 to TRBJ1-3, with unresolved D. V lost 5 bases to trimming and J lost 1 base, with 9 bases between them. CDR1 LNHDA and CDR2 SQIVND come from the germline V gene (reference sequence). The CDR3 extends over 14 amino acids.

In this sample, this clone turned up once. This chain connects TRBV3-1 (or the pseudogene TRBV3-2) to TRBJ2-7; 15 nucleotides agree with TRBD2. Germline V lookup: CDR1 LGHDT, CDR2 YNNKEL (reference sequence). The V segment lost 4 bases and the J segment 4 bases; nucleotides outside the gene matches: 8. The CDR3 is made up of 17 amino acids. CDR3: CASSRGLAGGQTYEQYF. DNA of the CDR3: TGTGCCAGCAGCCGGGGACTAGCGGGGGGCCAGACTTACGAGCAGTACTTC.

The V and J genes are TRBV6-6 and TRBJ2-7, with 10 bases that match TRBD1. Trimming removed 4 bases from V and 1 base from J; junction bases left unmatched: 1. The germline CDR1 and CDR2 sequences are MNHNY and SVGAGI (reference sequence). The CDR3 runs 14 residues. The CDR3, as DNA: TGTGCCAGCAGTTCGGGACAGGGGTCCTACGAGCAGTACTTC. This encodes CASSSGQGSYEQYF.

CDR3 bases: TGTGCCAGCACATTTCAGGGGAAGAATGAGCAGTTCTTC. It yields the protein CASTFQGKNEQFF. This sequence joins TRBV7-3 and TRBJ2-1; possible D gene TRBD1, 6 bases. Germline V CDR1 and CDR2: SGHTA, FQGTGA. Trimming took 7 bases from V and 7 from J, leaving 14 bases between them. CDR3 size: 13 residues. The whole variable domain, filled in from reference TRBV7-3 and TRBJ2-1, reads GAGVSQTPSNKVTEKGKYVELRCDPISGHTALYWYRQSLGQGPEFLIYFQGTGAADDSGLPNDRFFAVRPEGSVSTLKIQRTERGDSAVYLCASTFQGKNEQFFGPGTRLTVL.

The V call is TRBV19, the J call TRBJ2-2; no definite D call. Deletions cut 6 bases from V and 0 bases from J, with 8 bases between. Germline-derived CDR1 and CDR2 are LNHDA and SQIVND (reference sequence). CDR3 length equals 14 residues. CDR3 sequence: CASRVGTNTGELFF. The CDR3 DNA is TGTGCCAGTAGGGTGGGAACGAACACCGGGGAGCTGTTTTTT. The complete variable domain, with remaining parts taken from reference TRBV19 and TRBJ2-2, reads DGGITQSPKYLFRKEGQNVTLSCEQNLNHDAMYWYRQDPGQGLRLIYYSQIVNDFQKGDIAEGYSVSREKKESFPLTVTSAQKNPTAFYLCASRVGTNTGELFFGEGSRLTVL.

CDR3: CASSYSTGNNEKLFF. The CDR3 DNA sequence: TGTGCCAGCAGTTACTCGACAGGGAATAATGAAAAACTGTTTTTT. The chain is built from TRBV6-5 and TRBJ1-4, with TRBD1 matching 7 bases. CDR1 MNHEY and CDR2 SVGAGI come from the germline V gene. This CDR3 is built from 15 residues. Trimming removed 0 bases from V and 4 bases from J; junction bases left unmatched: 2.